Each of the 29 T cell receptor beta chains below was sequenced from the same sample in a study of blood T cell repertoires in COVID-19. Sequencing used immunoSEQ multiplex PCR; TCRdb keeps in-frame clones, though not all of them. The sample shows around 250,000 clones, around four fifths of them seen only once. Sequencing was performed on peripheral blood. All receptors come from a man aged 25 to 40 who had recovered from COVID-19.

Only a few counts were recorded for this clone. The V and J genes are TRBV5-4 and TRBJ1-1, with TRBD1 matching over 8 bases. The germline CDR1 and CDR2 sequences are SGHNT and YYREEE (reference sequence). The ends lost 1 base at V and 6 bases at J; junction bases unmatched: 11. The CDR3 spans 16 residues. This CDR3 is CASSLRDRWVSSEAFF. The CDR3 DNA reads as TGTGCCAGCAGCTTGCGGGACAGGTGGGTTTCTTCTGAAGCTTTCTTT. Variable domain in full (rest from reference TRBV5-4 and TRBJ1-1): ETGVTQSPTHLIKTRGQQVTLRCSSQSGHNTVSWYQQALGQGPQFIFQYYREEENGRGNFPPRFSGLQFPNYSSELNVNALELDDSALYLCASSLRDRWVSSEAFFGQGTRLTVV.

CDR3 in DNA: TGTGCCAGCAGTGAGTTCACAGAAGGCCTGGATGGCTACACCTTC. Its protein product is CASSEFTEGLDGYTF. V gene TRBV2 combines with J gene TRBJ1-2; D is uncertain. Trimming took 3 bases from V and 6 from J, leaving 17 bases between them. In germline, CDR1 is SNHLY, CDR2 FYNNEI. The CDR3 totals 15 residues.

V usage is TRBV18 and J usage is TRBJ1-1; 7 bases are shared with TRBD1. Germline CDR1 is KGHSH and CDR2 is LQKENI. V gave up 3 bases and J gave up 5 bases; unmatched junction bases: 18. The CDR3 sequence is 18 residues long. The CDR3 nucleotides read TGTGCCAGCTCACCCGGGAACAGGGGCCACATATTGGGGACTGAAGCTTTCTTT. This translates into CASSPGNRGHILGTEAFF.

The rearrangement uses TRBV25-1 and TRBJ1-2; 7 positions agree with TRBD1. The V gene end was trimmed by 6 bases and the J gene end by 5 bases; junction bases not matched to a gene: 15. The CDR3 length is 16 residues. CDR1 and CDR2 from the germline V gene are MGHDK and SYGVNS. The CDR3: CASSGFPETGTYGYTF. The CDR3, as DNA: TGTGCCAGCAGCGGCTTCCCTGAGACAGGGACTTATGGCTACACCTTC.

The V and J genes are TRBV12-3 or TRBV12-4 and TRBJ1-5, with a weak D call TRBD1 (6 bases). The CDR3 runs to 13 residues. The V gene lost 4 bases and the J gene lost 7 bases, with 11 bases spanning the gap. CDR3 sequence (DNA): TGTGCCAGCAGTTCGTCAGGGGAGCAGCCCCAGCATTTT. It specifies CASSSSGEQPQHF.

CDR3 bases: TGTGCCAGCAGCCAATTGCTGGGGGGGGGCACAGATACGCAGTATTTT. Translating gives CASSQLLGGGTDTQYF. The rearrangement uses TRBV3-1 (or the pseudogene TRBV3-2) and TRBJ2-3; 7 bases match TRBD2. The CDR3 loop spans 16 amino acids. Germline loops: CDR1 LGHDT, CDR2 YNNKEL (reference sequence). V trimming: 2 bases; J trimming: 1 base; junction bases outside the gene matches: 6.

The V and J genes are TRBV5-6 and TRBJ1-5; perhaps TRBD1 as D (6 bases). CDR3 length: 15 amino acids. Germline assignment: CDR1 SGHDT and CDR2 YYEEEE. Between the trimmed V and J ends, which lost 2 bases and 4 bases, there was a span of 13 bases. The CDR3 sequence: CASSFSAGVNQPQHF. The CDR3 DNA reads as TGTGCCAGCAGCTTCTCCGCAGGGGTTAATCAGCCCCAGCATTTT.

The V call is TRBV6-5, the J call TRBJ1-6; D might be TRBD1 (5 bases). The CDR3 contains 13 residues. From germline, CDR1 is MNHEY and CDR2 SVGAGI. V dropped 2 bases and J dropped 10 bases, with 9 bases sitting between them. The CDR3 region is CASSYRGDSPLHF. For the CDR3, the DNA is TGTGCCAGCAGTTACCGGGGGGACTCACCCCTCCACTTT.

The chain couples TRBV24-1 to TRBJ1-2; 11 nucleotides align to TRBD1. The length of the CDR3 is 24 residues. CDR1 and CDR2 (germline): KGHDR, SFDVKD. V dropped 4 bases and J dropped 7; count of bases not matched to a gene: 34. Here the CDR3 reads CATSEWTKSGTGGPTLASPCGYTF. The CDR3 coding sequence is TGTGCCACCAGTGAGTGGACTAAATCCGGGACAGGGGGACCAACCCTCGCTTCGCCCTGTGGCTACACCTTC.

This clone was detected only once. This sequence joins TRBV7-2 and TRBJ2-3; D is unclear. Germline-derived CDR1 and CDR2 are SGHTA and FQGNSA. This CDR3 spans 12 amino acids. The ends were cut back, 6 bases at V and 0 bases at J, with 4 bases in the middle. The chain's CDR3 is CASSYSTDTQYF. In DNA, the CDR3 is TGTGCCAGCAGTTATAGCACAGATACGCAGTATTTT.

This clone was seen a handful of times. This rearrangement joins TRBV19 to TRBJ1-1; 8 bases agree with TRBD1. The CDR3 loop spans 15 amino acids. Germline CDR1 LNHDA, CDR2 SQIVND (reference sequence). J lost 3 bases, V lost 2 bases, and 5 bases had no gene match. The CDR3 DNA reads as TGTGCCAGTAGTATACAGGGGGCGGTGGACACTGAAGCTTTCTTT. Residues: CASSIQGAVDTEAFF.

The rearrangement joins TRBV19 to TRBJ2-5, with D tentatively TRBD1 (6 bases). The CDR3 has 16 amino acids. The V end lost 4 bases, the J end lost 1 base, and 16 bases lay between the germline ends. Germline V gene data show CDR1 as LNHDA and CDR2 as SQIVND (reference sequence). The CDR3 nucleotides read TGTGCCAGTAGTACCTACCACAGGGAAACCCAAGAGACCCAGTACTTC. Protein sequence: CASSTYHRETQETQYF.

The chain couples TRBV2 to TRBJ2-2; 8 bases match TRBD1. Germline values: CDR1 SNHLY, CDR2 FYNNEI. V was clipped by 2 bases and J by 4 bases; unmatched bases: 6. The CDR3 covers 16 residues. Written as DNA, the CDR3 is TGTGCCAGCAGTGAAAACAGGGGGATCAGCACCGGGGAGCTGTTTTTT. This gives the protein CASSENRGISTGELFF.

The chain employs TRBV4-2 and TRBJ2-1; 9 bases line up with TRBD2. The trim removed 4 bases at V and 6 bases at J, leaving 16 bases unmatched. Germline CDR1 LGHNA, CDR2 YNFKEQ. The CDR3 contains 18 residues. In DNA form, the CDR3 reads TGTGCCAGCAGCCCGCAGGGGACCGGCGGGGGGGGTGGCAATGAGCAGTTCTTC. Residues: CASSPQGTGGGGGNEQFF.

CDR3 region: CASSLASGNGYTF. The CDR3 coding sequence is TGCGCCAGCAGCTTGGCGTCAGGGAATGGCTACACCTTC. V is TRBV5-1 and J is TRBJ1-2; D might be TRBD1 (5 bases). The CDR3 totals 13 residues. Germline V CDR1 and CDR2: SGHRS, YFSETQ. Trimming cost V 0 bases and J 6 bases, with 9 bases left between them.

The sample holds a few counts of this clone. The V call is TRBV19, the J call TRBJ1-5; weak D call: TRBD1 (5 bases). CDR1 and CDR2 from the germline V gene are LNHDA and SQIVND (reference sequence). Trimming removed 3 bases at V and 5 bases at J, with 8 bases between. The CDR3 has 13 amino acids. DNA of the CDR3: TGTGCCAGTAGTATTCAGGGTTATCAGCCCCAGCATTTT. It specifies CASSIQGYQPQHF.

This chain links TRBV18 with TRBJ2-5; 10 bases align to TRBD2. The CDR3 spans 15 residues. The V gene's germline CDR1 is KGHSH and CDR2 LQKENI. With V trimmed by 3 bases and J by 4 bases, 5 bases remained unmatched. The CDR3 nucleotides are TGTGCCAGCTCACCGAACGTAGCGGGGGGAGAGACCCAGTACTTC. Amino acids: CASSPNVAGGETQYF.

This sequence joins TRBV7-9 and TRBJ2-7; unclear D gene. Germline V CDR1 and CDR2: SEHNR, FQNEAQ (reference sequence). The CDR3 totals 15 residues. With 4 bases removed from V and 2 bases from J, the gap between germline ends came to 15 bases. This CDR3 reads CASSSTRHTTYEQYF. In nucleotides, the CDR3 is TGTGCCAGCAGCTCCACGAGGCACACCACCTACGAGCAGTACTTC.

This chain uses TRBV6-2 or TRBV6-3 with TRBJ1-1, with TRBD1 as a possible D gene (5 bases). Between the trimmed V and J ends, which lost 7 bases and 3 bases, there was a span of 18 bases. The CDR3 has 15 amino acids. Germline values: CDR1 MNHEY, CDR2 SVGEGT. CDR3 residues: CASIPFEGVYTEAFF. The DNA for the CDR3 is TGTGCCAGCATCCCGTTTGAAGGGGTGTACACTGAAGCTTTCTTT.

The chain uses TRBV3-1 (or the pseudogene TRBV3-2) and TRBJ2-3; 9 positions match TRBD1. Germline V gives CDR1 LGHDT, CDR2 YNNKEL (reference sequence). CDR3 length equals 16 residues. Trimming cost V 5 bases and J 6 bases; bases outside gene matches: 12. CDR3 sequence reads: CASSTHRGPQEDTQYF. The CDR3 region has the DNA TGTGCCAGCAGCACCCACAGGGGGCCACAGGAGGATACGCAGTATTTT.

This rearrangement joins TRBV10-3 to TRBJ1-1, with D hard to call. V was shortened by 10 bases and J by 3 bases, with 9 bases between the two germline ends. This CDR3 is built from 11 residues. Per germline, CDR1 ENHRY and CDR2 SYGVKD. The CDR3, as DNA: TGTGCCAGCAGCAGTGACACTGAAGCTTTCTTT. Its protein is CASSSDTEAFF.

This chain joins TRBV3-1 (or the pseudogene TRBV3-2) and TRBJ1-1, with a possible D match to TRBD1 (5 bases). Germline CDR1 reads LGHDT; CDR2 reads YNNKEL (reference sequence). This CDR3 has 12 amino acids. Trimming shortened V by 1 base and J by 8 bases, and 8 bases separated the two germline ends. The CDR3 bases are TGTGCCAGCAGCCAAGCGCGGGGGGAAGCTTTCTTT. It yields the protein CASSQARGEAFF.

CDR3 protein: CASNRGQGTVYSNQPQHF. CDR3 in DNA: TGTGCCAGTAATCGGGGACAGGGGACGGTGTATAGCAATCAGCCCCAGCATTTT. The chain couples TRBV19 to TRBJ1-5; 10 nucleotides match TRBD1. V lost 7 bases to trimming and J lost 0 bases; unmatched junction nucleotides: 12. The CDR3 consists of 18 residues. The germline CDR1 and CDR2 sequences are LNHDA and SQIVND (reference sequence).

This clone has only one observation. The CDR3 is CASSQDGDYLRNEQFF. The CDR3 nucleotides are TGTGCCAGCAGCCAAGATGGGGACTACCTTCGGAATGAGCAGTTCTTC. The chain has TRBV3-1 (or the pseudogene TRBV3-2) and TRBJ2-1, with 7 bases matching TRBD2. The ends lost 0 bases at V and 7 bases at J; junction bases unmatched: 9. The CDR3 totals 16 residues. Looked up from germline, CDR1 is LGHDT and CDR2 is YNNKEL (reference sequence).

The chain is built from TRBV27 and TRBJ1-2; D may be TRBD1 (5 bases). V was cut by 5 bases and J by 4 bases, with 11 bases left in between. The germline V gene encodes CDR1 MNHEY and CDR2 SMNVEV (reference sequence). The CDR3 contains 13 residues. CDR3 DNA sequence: TGTGCCAGCAGTCCCTGGGGGGGCTATGGCTACACCTTC. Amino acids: CASSPWGGYGYTF.

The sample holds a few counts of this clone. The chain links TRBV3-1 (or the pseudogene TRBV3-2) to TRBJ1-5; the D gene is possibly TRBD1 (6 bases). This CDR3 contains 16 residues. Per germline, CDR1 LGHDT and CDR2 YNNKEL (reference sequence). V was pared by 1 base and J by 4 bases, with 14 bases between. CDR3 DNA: TGTGCCAGCAGCCAAGGAGGTATAGGGACAAATCAGCCCCAGCATTTT. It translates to CASSQGGIGTNQPQHF.

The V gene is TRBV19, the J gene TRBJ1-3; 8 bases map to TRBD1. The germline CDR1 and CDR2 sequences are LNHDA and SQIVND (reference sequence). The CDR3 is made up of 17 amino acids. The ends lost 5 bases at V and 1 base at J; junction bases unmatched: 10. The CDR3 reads CASSLRGQGLSGNTIYF. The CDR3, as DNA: TGTGCCAGTAGTCTAAGAGGACAGGGTCTTTCTGGAAACACCATATATTTT. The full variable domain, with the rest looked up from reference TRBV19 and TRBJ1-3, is DGGITQSPKYLFRKEGQNVTLSCEQNLNHDAMYWYRQDPGQGLRLIYYSQIVNDFQKGDIAEGYSVSREKKESFPLTVTSAQKNPTAFYLCASSLRGQGLSGNTIYFGEGSWLTVV.

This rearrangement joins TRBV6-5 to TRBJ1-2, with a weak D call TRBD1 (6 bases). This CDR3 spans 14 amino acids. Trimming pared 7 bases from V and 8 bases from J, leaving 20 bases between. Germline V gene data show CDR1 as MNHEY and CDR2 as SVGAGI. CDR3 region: CASTWTGTSGGYTF. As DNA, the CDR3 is TGTGCCAGCACCTGGACCGGGACATCTGGAGGCTACACCTTC.

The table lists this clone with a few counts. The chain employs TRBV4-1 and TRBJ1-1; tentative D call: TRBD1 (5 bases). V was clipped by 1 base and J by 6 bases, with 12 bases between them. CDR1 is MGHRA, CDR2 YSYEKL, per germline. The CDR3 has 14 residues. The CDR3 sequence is CASSQVGGRPEAFF. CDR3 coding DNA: TGCGCCAGCAGCCAAGTCGGGGGGAGGCCTGAAGCTTTCTTT.